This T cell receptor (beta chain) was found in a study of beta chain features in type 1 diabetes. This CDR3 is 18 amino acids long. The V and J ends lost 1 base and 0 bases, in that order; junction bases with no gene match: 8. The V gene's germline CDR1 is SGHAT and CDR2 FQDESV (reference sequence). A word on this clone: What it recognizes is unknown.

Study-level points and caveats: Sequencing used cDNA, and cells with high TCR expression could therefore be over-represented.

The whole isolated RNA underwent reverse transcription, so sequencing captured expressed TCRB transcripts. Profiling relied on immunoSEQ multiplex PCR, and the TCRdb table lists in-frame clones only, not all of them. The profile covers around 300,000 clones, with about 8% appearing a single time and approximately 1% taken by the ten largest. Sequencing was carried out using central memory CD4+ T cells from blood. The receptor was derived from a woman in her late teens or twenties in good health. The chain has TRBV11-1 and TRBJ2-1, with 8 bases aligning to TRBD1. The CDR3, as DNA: TGTGCCAGCAGCTTAGTAGGGACAGGTGGCAGCTCCTACAATGAGCAGTTCTTC. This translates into CASSLVGTGGSSYNEQFF.